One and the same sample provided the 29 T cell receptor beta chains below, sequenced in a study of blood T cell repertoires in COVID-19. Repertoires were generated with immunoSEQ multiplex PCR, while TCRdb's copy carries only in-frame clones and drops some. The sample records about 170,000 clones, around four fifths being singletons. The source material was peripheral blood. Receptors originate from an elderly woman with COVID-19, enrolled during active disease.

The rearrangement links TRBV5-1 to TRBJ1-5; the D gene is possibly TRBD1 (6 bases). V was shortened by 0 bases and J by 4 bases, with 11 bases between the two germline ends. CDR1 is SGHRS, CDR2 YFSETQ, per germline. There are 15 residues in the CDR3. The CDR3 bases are TGCGCCAGCAGCTTGGGGCAGGGGAGAAATCAGCCCCAGCATTTT. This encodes CASSLGQGRNQPQHF. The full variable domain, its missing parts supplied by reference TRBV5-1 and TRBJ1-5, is KAGVTQTPRYLIKTRGQQVTLSCSPISGHRSVSWYQQTPGQGLQFLFEYFSETQRNKGNFPGRFSGRQFSNSRSEMNVSTLELGDSALYLCASSLGQGRNQPQHFGDGTRLSIL.

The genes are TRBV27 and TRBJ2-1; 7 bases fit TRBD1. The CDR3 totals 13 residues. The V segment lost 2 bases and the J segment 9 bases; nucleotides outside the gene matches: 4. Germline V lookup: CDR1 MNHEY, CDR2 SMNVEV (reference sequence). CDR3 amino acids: CASSLSWTGEQFF. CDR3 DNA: TGTGCCAGCAGTTTAAGCTGGACAGGTGAGCAGTTCTTC.

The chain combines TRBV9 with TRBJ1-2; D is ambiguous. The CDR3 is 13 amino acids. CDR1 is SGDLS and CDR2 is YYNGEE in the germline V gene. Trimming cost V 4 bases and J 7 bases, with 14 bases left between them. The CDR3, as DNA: TGTGCCAGCAGCTCGCGAGAGTACGGTGGCTACACCTTC. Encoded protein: CASSSREYGGYTF.

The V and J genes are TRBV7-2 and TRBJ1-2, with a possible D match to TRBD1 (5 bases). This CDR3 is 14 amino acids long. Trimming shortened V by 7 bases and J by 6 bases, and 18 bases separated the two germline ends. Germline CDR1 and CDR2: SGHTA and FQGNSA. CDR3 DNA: TGTGCCAGCAACCGGTGGCAGGGTGGGGATGGCTACACCTTC. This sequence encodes CASNRWQGGDGYTF.

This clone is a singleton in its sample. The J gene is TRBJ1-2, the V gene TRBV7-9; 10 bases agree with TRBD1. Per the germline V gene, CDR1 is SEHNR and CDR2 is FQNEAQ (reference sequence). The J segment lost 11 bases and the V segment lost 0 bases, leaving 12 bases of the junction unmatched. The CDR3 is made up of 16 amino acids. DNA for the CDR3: TGTGCCAGCAGCTTAGCCTTAGCCGGGACAGGGGCGATGTACACCTTC. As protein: CASSLALAGTGAMYTF.

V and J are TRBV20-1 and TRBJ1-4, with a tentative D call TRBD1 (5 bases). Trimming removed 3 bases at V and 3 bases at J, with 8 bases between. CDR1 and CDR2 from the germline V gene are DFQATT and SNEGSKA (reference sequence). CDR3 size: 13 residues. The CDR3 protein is CSASTGPNEKLFF. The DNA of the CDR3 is TGCAGTGCTAGTACAGGCCCTAATGAAAAACTGTTTTTT.

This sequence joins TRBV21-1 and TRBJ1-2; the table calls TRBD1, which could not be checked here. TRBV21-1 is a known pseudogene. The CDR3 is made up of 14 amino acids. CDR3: CASSRDSSNYGYTF. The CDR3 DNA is TGTGCCAGCAGCAGGGACAGTTCTAACTATGGCTACACCTTC.

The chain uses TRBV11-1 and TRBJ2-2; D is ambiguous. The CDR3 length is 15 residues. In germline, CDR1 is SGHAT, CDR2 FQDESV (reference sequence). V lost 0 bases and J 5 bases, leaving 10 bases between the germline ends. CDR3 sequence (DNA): TGTGCCAGCAGCTTAGCTCTAGTCGGGACCGGGGAGCTGTTTTTT. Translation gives CASSLALVGTGELFF.

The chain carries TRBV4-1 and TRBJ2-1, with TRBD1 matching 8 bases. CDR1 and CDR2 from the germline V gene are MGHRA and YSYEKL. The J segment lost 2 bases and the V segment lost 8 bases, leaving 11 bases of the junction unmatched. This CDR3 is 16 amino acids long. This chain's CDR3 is CASALGDRPTYNEQFF. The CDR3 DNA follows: TGCGCCAGCGCCTTAGGGGACAGGCCTACCTACAATGAGCAGTTCTTC.

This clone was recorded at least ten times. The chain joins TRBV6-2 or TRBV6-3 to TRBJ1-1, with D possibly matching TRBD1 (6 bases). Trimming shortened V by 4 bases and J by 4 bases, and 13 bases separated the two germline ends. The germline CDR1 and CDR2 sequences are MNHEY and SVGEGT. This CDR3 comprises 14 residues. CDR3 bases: TGTGCCAGCAGTTGGACAGATTACCTCACTGAAGCTTTCTTT. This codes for CASSWTDYLTEAFF.

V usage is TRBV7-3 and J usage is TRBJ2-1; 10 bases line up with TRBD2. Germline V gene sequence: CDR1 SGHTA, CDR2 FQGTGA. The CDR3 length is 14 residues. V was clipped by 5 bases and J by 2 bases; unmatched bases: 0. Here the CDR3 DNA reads TGTGCCAGCAGCCTAGCGGGGGCCTACAATGAGCAGTTCTTC. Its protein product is CASSLAGAYNEQFF.

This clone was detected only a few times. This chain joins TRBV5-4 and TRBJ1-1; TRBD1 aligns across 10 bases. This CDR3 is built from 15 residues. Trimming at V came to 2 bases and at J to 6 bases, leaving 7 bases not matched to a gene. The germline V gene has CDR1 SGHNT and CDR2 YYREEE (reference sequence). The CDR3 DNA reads TGTGCCAGCAGCTTAGGGGTGACAGGGGGCCCTGAAGCTTTCTTT. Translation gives CASSLGVTGGPEAFF.

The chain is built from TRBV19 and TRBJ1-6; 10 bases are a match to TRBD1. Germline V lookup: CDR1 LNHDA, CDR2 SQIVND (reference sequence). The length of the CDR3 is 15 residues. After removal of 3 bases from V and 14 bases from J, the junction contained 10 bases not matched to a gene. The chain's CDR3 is CASSMMTGGFEALHF. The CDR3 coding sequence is TGTGCCAGTAGTATGATGACAGGGGGCTTTGAGGCCCTCCACTTT.

CDR3 nucleotides: TGCGCCAGCAGCCAAGGTGTTCTCCCGAACGTAGATGAGCAGTTCTTC. Protein sequence: CASSQGVLPNVDEQFF. The chain carries TRBV4-1 and TRBJ2-1; D is uncertain. CDR3 length: 16 residues. Germline CDR1 is MGHRA and CDR2 is YSYEKL. V shed 1 base and J shed 8 bases, with 18 bases lying between them.

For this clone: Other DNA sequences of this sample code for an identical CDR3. This CDR3 reads CASRARYEQYF. CDR3 bases: TGTGCCAGCAGAGCCCGCTACGAGCAGTACTTC. The chain employs TRBV28 and TRBJ2-7; D is ambiguous. The V gene's germline CDR1 is MDHEN and CDR2 SYDVKM. V was shortened by 6 bases and J by 3 bases, with 6 bases between the two germline ends. The CDR3 length is 11 residues.

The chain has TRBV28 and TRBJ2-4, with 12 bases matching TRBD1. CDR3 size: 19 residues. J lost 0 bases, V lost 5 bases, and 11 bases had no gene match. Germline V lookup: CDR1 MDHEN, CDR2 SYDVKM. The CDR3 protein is CASSTTGTGGLLAKNIQYF. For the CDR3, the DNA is TGTGCCAGCAGTACGACCGGGACAGGGGGCCTTTTAGCCAAAAACATTCAGTACTTC.

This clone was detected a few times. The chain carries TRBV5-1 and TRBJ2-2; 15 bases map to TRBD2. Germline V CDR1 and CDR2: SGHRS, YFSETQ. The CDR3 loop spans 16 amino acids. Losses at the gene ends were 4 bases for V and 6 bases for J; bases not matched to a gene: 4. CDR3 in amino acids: CASSPGLAGGAGELFF. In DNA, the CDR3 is TGCGCCAGCAGCCCTGGACTAGCGGGAGGGGCCGGGGAGCTGTTTTTT. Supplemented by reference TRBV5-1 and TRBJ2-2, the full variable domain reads KAGVTQTPRYLIKTRGQQVTLSCSPISGHRSVSWYQQTPGQGLQFLFEYFSETQRNKGNFPGRFSGRQFSNSRSEMNVSTLELGDSALYLCASSPGLAGGAGELFFGEGSRLTVL.

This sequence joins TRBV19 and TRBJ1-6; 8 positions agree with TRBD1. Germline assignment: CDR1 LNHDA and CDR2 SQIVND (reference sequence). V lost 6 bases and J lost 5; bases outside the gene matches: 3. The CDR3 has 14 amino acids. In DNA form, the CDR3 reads TGTGCCAGTAGCTGGGGACAGGATAATTCACCCCTCCACTTT. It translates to CASSWGQDNSPLHF.

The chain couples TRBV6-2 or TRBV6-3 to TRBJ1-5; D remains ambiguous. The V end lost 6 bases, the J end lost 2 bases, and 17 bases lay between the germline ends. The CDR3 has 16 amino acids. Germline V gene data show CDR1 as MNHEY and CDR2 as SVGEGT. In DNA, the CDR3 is TGTGCCAGCAGCCTAAGGACGGGGAGGGGCAATCAGCCCCAGCATTTT. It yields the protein CASSLRTGRGNQPQHF.

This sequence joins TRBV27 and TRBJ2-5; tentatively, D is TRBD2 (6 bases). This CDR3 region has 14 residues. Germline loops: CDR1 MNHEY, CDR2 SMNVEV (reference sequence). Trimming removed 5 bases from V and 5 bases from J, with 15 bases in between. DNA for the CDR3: TGTGCCAGCAGTCCAGGAGGGGCAGGGGAGACCCAGTACTTC. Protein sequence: CASSPGGAGETQYF.

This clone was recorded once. The CDR3 bases are TGTGCCAGCAGCCAAGGAGCAGGTCCTGATGAAAAACTGTTTTTT. Translated: CASSQGAGPDEKLFF. V and J are TRBV3-1 (or the pseudogene TRBV3-2) and TRBJ1-4; D unclear. The germline CDR1 and CDR2 sequences are LGHDT and YNNKEL (reference sequence). Trimming stripped 1 base from V and 6 bases from J, with 12 bases between. This CDR3 region has 15 residues.

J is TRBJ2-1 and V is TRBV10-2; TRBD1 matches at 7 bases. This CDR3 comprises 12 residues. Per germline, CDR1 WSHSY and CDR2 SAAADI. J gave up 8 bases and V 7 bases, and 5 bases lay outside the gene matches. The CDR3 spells CASTRQGYEQFF. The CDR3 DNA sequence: TGCGCCAGCACCAGACAGGGCTATGAGCAGTTCTTC.

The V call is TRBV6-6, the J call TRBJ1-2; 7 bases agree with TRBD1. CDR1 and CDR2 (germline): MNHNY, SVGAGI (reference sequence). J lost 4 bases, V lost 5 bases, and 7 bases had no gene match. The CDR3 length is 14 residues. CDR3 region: CASSQTGKTYGYTF. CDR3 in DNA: TGTGCCAGCAGTCAGACAGGGAAGACCTATGGCTACACCTTC.

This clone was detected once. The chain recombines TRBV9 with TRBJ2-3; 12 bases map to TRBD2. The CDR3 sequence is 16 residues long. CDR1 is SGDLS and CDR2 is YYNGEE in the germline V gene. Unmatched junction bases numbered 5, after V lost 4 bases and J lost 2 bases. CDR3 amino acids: CASSPTSGGLTDTQYF. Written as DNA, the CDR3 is TGTGCCAGCAGCCCCACTAGCGGGGGGCTCACAGATACGCAGTATTTT.

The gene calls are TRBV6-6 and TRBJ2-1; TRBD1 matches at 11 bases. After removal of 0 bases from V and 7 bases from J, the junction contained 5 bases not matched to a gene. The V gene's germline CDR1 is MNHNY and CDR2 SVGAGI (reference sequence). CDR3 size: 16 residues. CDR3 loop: CASSYSRDRGWNEQFF. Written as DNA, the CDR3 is TGTGCCAGCAGTTACTCGAGGGACAGGGGGTGGAATGAGCAGTTCTTC.

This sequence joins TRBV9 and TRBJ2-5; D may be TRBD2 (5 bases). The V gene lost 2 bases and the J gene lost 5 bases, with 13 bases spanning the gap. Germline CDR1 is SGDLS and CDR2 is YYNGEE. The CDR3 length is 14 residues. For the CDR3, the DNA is TGTGCCAGCAGCGTCGGCCTTAGGGAGGAGACCCAGTACTTC. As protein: CASSVGLREETQYF. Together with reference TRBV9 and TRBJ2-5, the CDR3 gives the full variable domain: DSGVTQTPKHLITATGQRVTLRCSPRSGDLSVYWYQQSLDQGLQFLIQYYNGEERAKGNILERFSAQQFPDLHSELNLSSLELGDSALYFCASSVGLREETQYFGPGTRLLVL.

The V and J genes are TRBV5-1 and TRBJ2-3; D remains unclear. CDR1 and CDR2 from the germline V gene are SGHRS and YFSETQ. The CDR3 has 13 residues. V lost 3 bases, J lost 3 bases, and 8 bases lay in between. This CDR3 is CASSSIETDTQYF. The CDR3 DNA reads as TGCGCCAGCAGCTCAATCGAGACAGATACGCAGTATTTT.

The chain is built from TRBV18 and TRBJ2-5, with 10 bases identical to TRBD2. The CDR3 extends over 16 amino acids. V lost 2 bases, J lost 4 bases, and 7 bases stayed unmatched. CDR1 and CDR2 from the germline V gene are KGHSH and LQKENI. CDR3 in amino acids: CASSPNVLAGVETQYF. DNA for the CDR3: TGTGCCAGCTCACCAAACGTCCTAGCGGGGGTAGAGACCCAGTACTTC.

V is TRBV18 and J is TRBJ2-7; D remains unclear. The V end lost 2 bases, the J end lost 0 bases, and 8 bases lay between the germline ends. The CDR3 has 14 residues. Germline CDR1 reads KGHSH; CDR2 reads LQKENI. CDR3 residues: CASSPTTDSYEQYF. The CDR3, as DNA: TGTGCCAGCTCACCAACTACGGACTCCTACGAGCAGTACTTC.